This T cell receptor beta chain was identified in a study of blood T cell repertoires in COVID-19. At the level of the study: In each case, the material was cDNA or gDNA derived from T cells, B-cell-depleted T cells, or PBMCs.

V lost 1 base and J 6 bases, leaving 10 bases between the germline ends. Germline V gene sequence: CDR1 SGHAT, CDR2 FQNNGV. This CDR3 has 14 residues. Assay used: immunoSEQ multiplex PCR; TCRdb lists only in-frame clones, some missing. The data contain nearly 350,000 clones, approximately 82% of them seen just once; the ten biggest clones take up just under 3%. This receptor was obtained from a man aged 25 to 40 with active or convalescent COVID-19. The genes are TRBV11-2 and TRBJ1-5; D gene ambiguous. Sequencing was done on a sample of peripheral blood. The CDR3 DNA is TGTGCCAGCAGCTTAGTGTCAGGCCGTCAGCCCCAGCATTTT. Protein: CASSLVSGRQPQHF.